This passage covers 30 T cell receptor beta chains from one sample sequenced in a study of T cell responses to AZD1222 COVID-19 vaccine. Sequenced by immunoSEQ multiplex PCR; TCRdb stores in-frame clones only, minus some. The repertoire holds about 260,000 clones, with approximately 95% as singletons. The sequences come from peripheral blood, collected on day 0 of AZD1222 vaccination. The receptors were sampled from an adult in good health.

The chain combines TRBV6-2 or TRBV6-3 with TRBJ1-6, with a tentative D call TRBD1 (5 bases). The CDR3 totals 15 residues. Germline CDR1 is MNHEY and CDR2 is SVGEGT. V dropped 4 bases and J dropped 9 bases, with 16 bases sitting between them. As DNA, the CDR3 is TGTGCCAGCAGTTGGGGCCGGGGTACGGTTTCACCCCTCCACTTT. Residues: CASSWGRGTVSPLHF.

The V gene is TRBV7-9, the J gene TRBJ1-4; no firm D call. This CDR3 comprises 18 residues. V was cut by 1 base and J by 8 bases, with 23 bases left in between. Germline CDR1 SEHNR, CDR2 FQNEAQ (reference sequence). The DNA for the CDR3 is TGTGCCAGCAGCTTAGTGGTGCGGATCAATTCCGTACGGGAAAAACTGTTTTTT. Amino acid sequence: CASSLVVRINSVREKLFF.

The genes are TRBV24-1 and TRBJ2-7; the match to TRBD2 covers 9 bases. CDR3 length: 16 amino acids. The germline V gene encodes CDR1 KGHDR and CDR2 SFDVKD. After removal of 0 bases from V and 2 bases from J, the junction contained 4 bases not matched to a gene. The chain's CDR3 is CATSDLGASGAYEQYF. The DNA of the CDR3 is TGTGCCACCAGTGATTTGGGGGCTAGCGGGGCCTACGAGCAGTACTTC.

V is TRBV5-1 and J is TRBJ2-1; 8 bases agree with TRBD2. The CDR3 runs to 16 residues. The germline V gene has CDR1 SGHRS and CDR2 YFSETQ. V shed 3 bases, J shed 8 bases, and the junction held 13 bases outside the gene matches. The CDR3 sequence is CASSWGAGDSNHEQFF. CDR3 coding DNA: TGCGCCAGCAGCTGGGGAGCGGGAGATTCGAACCATGAGCAGTTCTTC.

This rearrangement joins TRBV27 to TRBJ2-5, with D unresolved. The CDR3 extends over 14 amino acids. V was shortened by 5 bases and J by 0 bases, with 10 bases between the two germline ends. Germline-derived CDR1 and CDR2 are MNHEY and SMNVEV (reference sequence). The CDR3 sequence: CASSPGRHQETQYF. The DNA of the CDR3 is TGTGCCAGCAGTCCGGGTCGCCACCAAGAGACCCAGTACTTC.

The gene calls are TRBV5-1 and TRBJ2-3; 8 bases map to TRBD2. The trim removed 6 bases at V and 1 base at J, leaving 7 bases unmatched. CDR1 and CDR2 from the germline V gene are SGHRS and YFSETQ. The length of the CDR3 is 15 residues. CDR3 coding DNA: TGCGCCAGCACCCGGGGGGGCGGAGGCACAGATACGCAGTATTTT. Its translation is CASTRGGGGTDTQYF.

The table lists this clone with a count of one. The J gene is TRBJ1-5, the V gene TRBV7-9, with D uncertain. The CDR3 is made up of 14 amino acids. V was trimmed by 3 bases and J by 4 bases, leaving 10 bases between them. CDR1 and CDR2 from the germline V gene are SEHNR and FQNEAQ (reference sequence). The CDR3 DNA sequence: TGTGCCAGCAGCTTGGGTGACGGGAATCAGCCCCAGCATTTT. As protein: CASSLGDGNQPQHF.

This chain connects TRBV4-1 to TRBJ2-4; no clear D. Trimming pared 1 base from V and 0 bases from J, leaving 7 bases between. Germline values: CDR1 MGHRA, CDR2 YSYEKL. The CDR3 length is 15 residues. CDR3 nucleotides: TGCGCCAGCAGCCAAGTAACCGGAGCCAAAAACATTCAGTACTTC. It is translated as CASSQVTGAKNIQYF.

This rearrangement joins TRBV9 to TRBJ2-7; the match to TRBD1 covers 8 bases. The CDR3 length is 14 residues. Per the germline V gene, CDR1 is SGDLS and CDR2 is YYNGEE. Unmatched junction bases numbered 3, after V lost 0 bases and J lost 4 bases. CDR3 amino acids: CASSVAGTGYEQYF. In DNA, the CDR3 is TGTGCCAGCAGCGTAGCAGGGACAGGATACGAGCAGTACTTC.

CDR3 protein: CASSPGGAHYGYTF. CDR3 nucleotide sequence: TGCGCCAGCAGCCCGGGAGGGGCGCACTATGGCTACACCTTC. This sequence joins TRBV4-1 and TRBJ1-2; TRBD1 might be the D (5 bases). CDR1 and CDR2 from the germline V gene are MGHRA and YSYEKL. Trimming removed 4 bases at V and 3 bases at J, with 12 bases between. CDR3 length: 14 residues.

The chain's CDR3 is CSGQNGLAGSGETQYF. The CDR3 nucleotides read TGCAGTGGCCAAAATGGACTAGCGGGATCTGGAGAGACCCAGTACTTC. The gene calls are TRBV29-1 and TRBJ2-5; the match to TRBD2 covers 12 bases. The germline V gene encodes CDR1 SQVTM and CDR2 ANQGSEA. The CDR3 length is 16 residues.

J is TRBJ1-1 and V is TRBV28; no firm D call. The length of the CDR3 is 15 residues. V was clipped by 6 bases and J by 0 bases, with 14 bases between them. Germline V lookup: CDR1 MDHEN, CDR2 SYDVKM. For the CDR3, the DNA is TGTGCCAGCAGATCGAACAGACACATGAACACTGAAGCTTTCTTT. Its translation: CASRSNRHMNTEAFF.

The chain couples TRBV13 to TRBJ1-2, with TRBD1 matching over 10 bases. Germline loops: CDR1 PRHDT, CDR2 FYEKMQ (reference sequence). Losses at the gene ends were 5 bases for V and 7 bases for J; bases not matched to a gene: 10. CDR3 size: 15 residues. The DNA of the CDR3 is TGTGCCAGCAGCCGGGGACAGGGGCAAGTTTTTGGCTACACCTTC. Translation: CASSRGQGQVFGYTF.

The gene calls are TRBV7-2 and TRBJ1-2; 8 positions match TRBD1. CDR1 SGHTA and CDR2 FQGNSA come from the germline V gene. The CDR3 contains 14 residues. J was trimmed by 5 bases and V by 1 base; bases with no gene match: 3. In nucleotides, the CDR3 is TGTGCCAGCAGCTTAGAGAACAGGGGGTATGGCTACACCTTC. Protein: CASSLENRGYGYTF.

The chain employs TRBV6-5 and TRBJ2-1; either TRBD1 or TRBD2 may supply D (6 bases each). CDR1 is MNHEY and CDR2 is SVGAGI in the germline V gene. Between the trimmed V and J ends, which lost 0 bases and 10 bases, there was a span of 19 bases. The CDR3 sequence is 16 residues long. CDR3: CASSYSGAGSWGEQFF. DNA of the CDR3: TGTGCCAGCAGTTACTCGGGGGCGGGGAGCTGGGGGGAGCAGTTCTTC.

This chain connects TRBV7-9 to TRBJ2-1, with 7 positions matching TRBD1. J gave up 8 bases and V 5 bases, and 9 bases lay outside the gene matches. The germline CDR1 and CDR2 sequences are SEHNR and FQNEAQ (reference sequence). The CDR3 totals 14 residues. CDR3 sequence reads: CASSQGVGIDEQFF. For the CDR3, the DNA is TGTGCCAGCAGCCAGGGGGTAGGGATCGATGAGCAGTTCTTC.

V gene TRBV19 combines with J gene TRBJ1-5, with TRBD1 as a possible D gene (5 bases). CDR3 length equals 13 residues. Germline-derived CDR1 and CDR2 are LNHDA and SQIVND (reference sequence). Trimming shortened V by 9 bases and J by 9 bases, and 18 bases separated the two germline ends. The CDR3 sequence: CASQGAAQGPQHF. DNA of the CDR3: TGTGCCAGCCAAGGGGCGGCTCAGGGGCCCCAGCATTTT. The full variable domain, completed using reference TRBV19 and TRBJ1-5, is DGGITQSPKYLFRKEGQNVTLSCEQNLNHDAMYWYRQDPGQGLRLIYYSQIVNDFQKGDIAEGYSVSREKKESFPLTVTSAQKNPTAFYLCASQGAAQGPQHFGDGTRLSIL.

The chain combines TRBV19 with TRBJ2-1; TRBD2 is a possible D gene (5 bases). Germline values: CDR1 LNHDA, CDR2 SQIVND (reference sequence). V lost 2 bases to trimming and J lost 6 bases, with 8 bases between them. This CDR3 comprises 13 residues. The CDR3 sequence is CASSITRGNEQFF. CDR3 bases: TGTGCCAGTAGTATAACCCGGGGCAATGAGCAGTTCTTC.

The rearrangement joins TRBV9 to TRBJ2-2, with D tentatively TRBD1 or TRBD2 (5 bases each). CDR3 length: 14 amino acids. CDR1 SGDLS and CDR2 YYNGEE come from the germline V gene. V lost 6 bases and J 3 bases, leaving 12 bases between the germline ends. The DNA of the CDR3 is TGTGCCAGCAAAAAGGGGACGGACACCGGGGAGCTGTTTTTT. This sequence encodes CASKKGTDTGELFF.

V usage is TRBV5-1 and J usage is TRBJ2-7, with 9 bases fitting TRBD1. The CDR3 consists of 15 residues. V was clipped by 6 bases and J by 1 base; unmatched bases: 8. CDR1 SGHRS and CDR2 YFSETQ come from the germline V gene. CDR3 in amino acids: CASKKSGQGSYEQYF. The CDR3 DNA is TGCGCCAGCAAAAAATCGGGACAGGGATCCTACGAGCAGTACTTC.

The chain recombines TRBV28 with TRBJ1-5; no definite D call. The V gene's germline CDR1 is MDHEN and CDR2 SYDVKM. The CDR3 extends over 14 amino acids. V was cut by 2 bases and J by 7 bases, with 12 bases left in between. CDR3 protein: CASSLTGRWQPQHF. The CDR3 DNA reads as TGTGCCAGCAGTTTAACGGGGAGATGGCAGCCCCAGCATTTT.

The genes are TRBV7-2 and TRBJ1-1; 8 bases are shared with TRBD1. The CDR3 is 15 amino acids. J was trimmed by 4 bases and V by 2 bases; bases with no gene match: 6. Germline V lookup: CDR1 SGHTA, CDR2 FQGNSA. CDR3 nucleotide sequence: TGTGCCAGCAGCTTAAGGCAGGGGGCAACCACTGAAGCTTTCTTT. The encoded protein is CASSLRQGATTEAFF.

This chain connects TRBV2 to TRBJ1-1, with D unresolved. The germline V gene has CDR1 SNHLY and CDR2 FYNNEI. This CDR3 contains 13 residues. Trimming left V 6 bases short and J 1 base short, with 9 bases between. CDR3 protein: CASRPDWNTEAFF. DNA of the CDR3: TGTGCCAGCAGACCCGACTGGAACACTGAAGCTTTCTTT.

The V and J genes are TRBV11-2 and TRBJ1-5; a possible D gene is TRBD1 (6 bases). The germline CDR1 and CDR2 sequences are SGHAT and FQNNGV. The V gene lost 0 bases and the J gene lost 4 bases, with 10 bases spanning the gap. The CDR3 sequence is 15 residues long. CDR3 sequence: CASSLEDSSNQPQHF. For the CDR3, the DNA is TGTGCCAGCAGCTTAGAGGACAGTTCGAATCAGCCCCAGCATTTT.

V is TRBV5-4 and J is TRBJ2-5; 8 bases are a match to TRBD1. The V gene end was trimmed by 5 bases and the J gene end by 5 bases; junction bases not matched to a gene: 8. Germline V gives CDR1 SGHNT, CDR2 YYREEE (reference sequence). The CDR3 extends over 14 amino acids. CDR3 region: CASSSQGARETQYF. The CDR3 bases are TGTGCCAGCAGTTCTCAGGGGGCGCGGGAGACCCAGTACTTC.

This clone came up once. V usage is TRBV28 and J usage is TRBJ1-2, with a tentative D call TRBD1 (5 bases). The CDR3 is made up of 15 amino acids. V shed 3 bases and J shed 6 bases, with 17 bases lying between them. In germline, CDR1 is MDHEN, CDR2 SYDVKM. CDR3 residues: CASSFLVPTEDGYTF. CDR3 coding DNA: TGTGCCAGCAGTTTCTTGGTACCGACAGAGGATGGCTACACCTTC.

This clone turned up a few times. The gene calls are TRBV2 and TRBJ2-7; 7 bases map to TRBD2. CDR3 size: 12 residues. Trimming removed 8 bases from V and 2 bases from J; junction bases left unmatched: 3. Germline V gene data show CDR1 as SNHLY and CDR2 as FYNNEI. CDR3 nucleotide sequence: TGTGCCAGCTGGGACTATCCCTACGAGCAGTACTTC. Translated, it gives CASWDYPYEQYF.

As DNA, the CDR3 is TGTGCCACCATGGGGAGGCTAGCGGGACCGAACACCGGGGAGCTGTTTTTT. Its protein is CATMGRLAGPNTGELFF. The chain has TRBV24-1 and TRBJ2-2, with 9 bases matching TRBD2. V shed 8 bases and J 0 bases; nucleotides not matched to a gene: 9. Germline-derived CDR1 and CDR2 are KGHDR and SFDVKD. This CDR3 is 17 amino acids long.

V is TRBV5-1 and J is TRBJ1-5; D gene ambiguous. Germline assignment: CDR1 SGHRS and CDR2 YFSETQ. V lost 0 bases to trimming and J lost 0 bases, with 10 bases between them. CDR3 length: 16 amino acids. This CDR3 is CASSLGMADSNQPQHF. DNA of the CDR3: TGCGCCAGCAGCTTGGGGATGGCAGATAGCAATCAGCCCCAGCATTTT.

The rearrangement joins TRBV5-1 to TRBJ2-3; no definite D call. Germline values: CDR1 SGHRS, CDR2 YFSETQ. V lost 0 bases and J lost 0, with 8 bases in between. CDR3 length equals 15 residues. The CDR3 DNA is TGCGCCAGCAGCTTGGTTGCTGGTAGCACAGATACGCAGTATTTT. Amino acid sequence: CASSLVAGSTDTQYF.